The subject of this entry is one T cell receptor beta chain. No antigen is known for it. No much larger clone is present one base from it, and per-base qualities are unavailable. One collaborating source in Seattle enrolled patients during active infection and followed them longitudinally through the course of disease. Whole blood was collected in K2EDTA tubes by collaborating institutions according to the institutions' own protocols. For TCRbeta analysis, collaborators shipped samples as frozen whole blood, isolated PBMCs, or DNA extracted from either of those sample types. This sample is drawn from a study of blood T cell repertoires in COVID-19 (dated by TCRdb to the early 2020s). Study-wide context: Collaborator samples came from the United States, Italy and Spain and covered acute and convalescent phases of COVID-19. The sample metadata nearly always contained a de-identified subject ID, COVID-19 status, age in years and sex. The dataset comprised deeply sampled blood TCRbeta repertoires from subjects exposed to, actively infected with, or recovered from COVID-19. The repertoires were made available in a free public database intended to serve as a resource for research on the immune response to SARS-CoV-2. Samples were obtained from the ongoing ImmuneRACE study (first 160 participants) and from about 1,300 subjects provided by 6 global collaborators. The prospective study material was composed of cDNA or gDNA derived from T cells, B-cell-depleted T cells, or PBMCs. Where available, HLA class I and class II types were obtained from metadata supplied by the sample provider rather than from assay-based typing.

The study at large found these results: How much clinical and demographic metadata was included differed by source and by participant, and the metadata was provided uncurated.

TCRbeta CDR3 regions were amplified from genomic DNA by means of the immunoSEQ Assay, a bias-controlled multiplex PCR. The original methods were these. Nucleated cell counts per sample were estimated from amplification of reference gene primers within the assay. To quantify the absolute abundance of each unique TCRbeta CDR3 rearrangement, sequence reads were collapsed and filtered. Productive Simpson clonality was computed per sample as the square root of Simpson's diversity index over productive rearrangements. Entries here come from immuneACCESS through TCRdb and include only in-frame sequences with V and J called. Some clones fail to appear in such tables; in the studies checked, an unresolved V gene covers under half of the shortfall, and the cause of the remainder is unknown. The D gene and trimming were derived from the DNA, and the V and J assignments and clone size from that table. Counted in this sample were about 300,000 clones; roughly 90% of them appeared once. The ten biggest clones cover approximately 1.8% of the sample.

The CDR3 runs 13 amino acids, cysteine and phenylalanine included. CDR3 DNA only is kept here, 39 bases in frame from base 1. V is cut back by 4 bases and J by 2 bases, with 3 bases in the junction unmatched. The germline V gene yields SGHRS for CDR1 and YFSETQ for CDR2. The sequence came from a woman between 25 and 40 years old with COVID-19, enrolled during active disease. The chain employs TRBV5-1 and TRBJ2-7; TRBD2 aligns with 7 central bases. Sequencing was done on a sample of peripheral blood. The CDR3 protein: CASSPGGPYEQYF. The sequenced DNA is TGCGCCAGCAGCCCGGGGGGACCCTACGAGCAGTACTTC.